Listed below are T cell receptor beta chains from one sample, sequenced in a study of shared clonotypes between healthy human individuals. The repertoire was sequenced with immunoSEQ multiplex PCR; TCRdb's copy has only in-frame clones and lacks some. The sample has millions of clones, approximately 93% seen once. Sample: naive CD4+ T cells from PBMCs. Every receptor here comes from a man between 18 and 29 years old in good health. Some clones in this sample may be carry-over from other donors' samples. CDR3s include the opening cysteine and the closing phenylalanine or tryptophan. D genes are given only for firm matches. A row's size may be missing; if present it is once, few, many or a size class.

cdr3_nt cdr3_aa cdr3_length j_call clone_size v_call d_call
TGCGCCAGTAGCTTCGCCGGGGGTGAAAAACTGTTTTTT CASSFAGGEKLFF 13 TRBJ1-4 - TRBV5-1 -
TGCGCCAGCAGCGGTGGGACAGGGATAGAGACCCAGTACTTC CASSGGTGIETQYF 14 TRBJ2-5 - TRBV5-1 TRBD1
TGTGCCAGCAGCTTGTCGGAGGGCCGAGAGACCCAGTACTTC CASSLSEGRETQYF 14 TRBJ2-5 - TRBV5-4 -
TGTGCCAGCCGATATACAGATACGCAGTATTTT CASRYTDTQYF 11 TRBJ2-3 - TRBV6-1 -
TGTGCCAGCAGTTTACGGGCCGGCGCAGGGGGCTACACCTTC CASSLRAGAGGYTF 14 TRBJ1-2 - TRBV28 -
TGTGCCAGCAGCCCCAGGTCGGGACCGGGATACGAGCAGTACTTC CASSPRSGPGYEQYF 15 TRBJ2-7 - TRBV7-2 -
TGTGCCAGCAGCTTAAGAGGCGCAGATACGCAGTATTTT CASSLRGADTQYF 13 TRBJ2-3 - TRBV11-3 -
TGTGCCAGCTCACCCGGGACAGGGTGGGACGAGACCCAGTACTTC CASSPGTGWDETQYF 15 TRBJ2-5 - TRBV18 TRBD1
TGCTCCAGGGAGCGGAGCTCCTACAATGAGCAGTTCTTC CSRERSSYNEQFF 13 TRBJ2-1 - TRBV5-1 -
TGTGCCAGCAGTTACGCATTTCGGGCTGGCACAGATACGCAGTATTTT CASSYAFRAGTDTQYF 16 TRBJ2-3 - TRBV6-6 -
TGTGCCAGCAGCCTAGCGGGAGCTGGGTACGAGCAGTACTTC CASSLAGAGYEQYF 14 TRBJ2-7 - TRBV9 TRBD2
TGTGCCAGCAGCTTAGTCGGCCGACAGGGGAATGGCTACACCTTC CASSLVGRQGNGYTF 15 TRBJ1-2 once TRBV7-2 TRBD1
TGTGCCAGTAGTCTCTATTTGGGCGGCGGGACAGATACGCAGTATTTT CASSLYLGGGTDTQYF 16 TRBJ2-3 - TRBV19 -
TGTGCCAGTAGTAAAGAGGCGAGATACGGGCAGCCCCAGCATTTT CASSKEARYGQPQHF 15 TRBJ1-5 - TRBV19 -
TGTGCCAGCAGTTTAGGGACGGCCAGGGGTTTTACGTACGAGCAGTACTTC CASSLGTARGFTYEQYF 17 TRBJ2-7 - TRBV28 -
TGCAGCGTGAGTAGCGGGGCCCGGGGGACGCAGTATTTT CSVSSGARGTQYF 13 TRBJ2-3 - TRBV29-1 TRBD2
TGTGCCAGCAGCCCGATAGGGTTAGGGACAGGGGGAACCGGGGAGCTGTTTTTT CASSPIGLGTGGTGELFF 18 TRBJ2-2 - TRBV7-2 TRBD1
TGTGCCAGCTCACTCTCCGGGACAGGGGTAGTCGAGCAGTACTTC CASSLSGTGVVEQYF 15 TRBJ2-7 - TRBV18 TRBD1
TGTGCCACCTCAGCGGGGGGCCTCACAGATACGCAGTATTTT CATSAGGLTDTQYF 14 TRBJ2-3 - TRBV4-2 TRBD2
TGTGCTAGTGGTTACGGGACAGGGACCACTGAAGCTTTCTTT CASGYGTGTTEAFF 14 TRBJ1-1 - TRBV12-5 TRBD1
TGTGCCAGCAGCTTAGGTGGGGCTGGAAACACCATATATTTT CASSLGGAGNTIYF 14 TRBJ1-3 - TRBV7-2 -
TGTGCCAGCAGTTTAGGGGGAGCGGCAGATACGCAGTATTTT CASSLGGAADTQYF 14 TRBJ2-3 - TRBV28 -
TGTGCCAGCAGCGCGATAGGAAGCACAGATACGCAGTATTTT CASSAIGSTDTQYF 14 TRBJ2-3 - TRBV9 -
TGTGCCAGCAGTTTCTTCCTTGAGCAGTTCTTC CASSFFLEQFF 11 TRBJ2-1 - TRBV28 -
TGTGCCAGCAGCGCTAGCGGTAACACAGATACGCAGTATTTT CASSASGNTDTQYF 14 TRBJ2-3 - TRBV7-7 TRBD2
TGCGCCAGCAGCTTTCAAGGGTCCGGTGGCTACACCTTC CASSFQGSGGYTF 13 TRBJ1-2 once TRBV5-1 -